The present T cell receptor (beta chain) was sequenced within a study of T cell responses to AZD1222 COVID-19 vaccine. Method: immunoSEQ multiplex PCR; TCRdb's copy keeps in-frame clones and lacks some. In the table there are 120,000 to 150,000 clones, approximately 89% of which are singletons. Study observations and caveats: Spike-specific TCR repertoires showed rising breadth and depth after two AZD1222 doses. Possibly, clonal diversity was underestimated; donors were largely white British and included more females. At baseline, just six AZD1222 recipients tested seropositive.

In regard to this clone: Antigen: not known.

The source was peripheral blood, collected on day 0 of AZD1222 vaccination. This TCR came from an adult in good health.

The CDR3 loop is CASSYRLAGGTQYF. The CDR3 DNA follows: TGTGCCAGCAGTTACCGACTAGCGGGGGGGACCCAGTACTTC. The V and J genes are TRBV27 and TRBJ2-5; 13 bases fit TRBD2. The trim removed 4 bases at V and 7 bases at J, leaving 3 bases unmatched. Germline V gene sequence: CDR1 MNHEY, CDR2 SMNVEV (reference sequence). This CDR3 is 14 amino acids long.